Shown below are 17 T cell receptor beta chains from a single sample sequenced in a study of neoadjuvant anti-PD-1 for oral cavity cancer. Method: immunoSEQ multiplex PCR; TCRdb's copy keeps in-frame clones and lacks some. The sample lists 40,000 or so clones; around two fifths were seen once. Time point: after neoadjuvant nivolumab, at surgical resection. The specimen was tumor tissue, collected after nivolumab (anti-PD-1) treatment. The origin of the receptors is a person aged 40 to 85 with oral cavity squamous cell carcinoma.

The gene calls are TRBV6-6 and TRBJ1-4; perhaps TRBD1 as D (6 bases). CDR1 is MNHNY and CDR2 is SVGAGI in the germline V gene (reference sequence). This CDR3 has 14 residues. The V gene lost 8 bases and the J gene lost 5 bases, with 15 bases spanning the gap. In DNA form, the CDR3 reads TGTGCCAGCTTCGCTGGACAGTCGAATGAAAAACTGTTTTTT. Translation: CASFAGQSNEKLFF.

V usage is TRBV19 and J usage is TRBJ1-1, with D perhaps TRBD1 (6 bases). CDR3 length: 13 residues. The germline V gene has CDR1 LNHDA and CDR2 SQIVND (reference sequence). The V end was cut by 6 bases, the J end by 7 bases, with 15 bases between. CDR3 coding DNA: TGTGCCAGTAGATTCCCAGGGGCTGGTGAAGCTTTCTTT. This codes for CASRFPGAGEAFF.

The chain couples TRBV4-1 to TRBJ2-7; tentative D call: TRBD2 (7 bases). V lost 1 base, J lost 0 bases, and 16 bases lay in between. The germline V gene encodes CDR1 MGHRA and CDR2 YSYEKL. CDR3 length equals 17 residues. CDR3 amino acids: CASSQVTGGRSSYEQYF. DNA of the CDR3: TGCGCCAGCAGCCAAGTTACGGGGGGCAGGAGCTCCTACGAGCAGTACTTC.

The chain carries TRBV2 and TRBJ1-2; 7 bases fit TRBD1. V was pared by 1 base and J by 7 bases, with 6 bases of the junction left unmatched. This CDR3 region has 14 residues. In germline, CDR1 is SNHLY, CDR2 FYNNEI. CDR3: CASSEGRDRAGYTF. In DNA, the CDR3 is TGTGCCAGCAGTGAAGGGAGGGACAGAGCTGGCTACACCTTC.

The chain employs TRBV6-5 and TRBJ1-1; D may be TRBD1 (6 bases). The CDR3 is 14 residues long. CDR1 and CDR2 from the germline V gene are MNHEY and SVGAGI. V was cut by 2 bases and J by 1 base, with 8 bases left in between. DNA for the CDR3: TGTGCCAGCAGTTACCGGACAGAGAACACTGAAGCTTTCTTT. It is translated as CASSYRTENTEAFF.

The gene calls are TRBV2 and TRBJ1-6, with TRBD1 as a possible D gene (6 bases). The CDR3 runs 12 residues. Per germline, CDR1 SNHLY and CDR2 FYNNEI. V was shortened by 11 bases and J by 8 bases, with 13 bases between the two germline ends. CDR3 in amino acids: CAGSRGDSPLHF. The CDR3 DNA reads TGTGCCGGTTCAAGGGGGGATTCACCCCTCCACTTT.

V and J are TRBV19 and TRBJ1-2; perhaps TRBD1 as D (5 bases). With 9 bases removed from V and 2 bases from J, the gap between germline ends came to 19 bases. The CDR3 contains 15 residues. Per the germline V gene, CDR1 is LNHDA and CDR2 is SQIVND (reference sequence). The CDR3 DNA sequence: TGTGCCAGCCTAAAACCGGGACGCCGAAACTATGGCTACACCTTC. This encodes CASLKPGRRNYGYTF.

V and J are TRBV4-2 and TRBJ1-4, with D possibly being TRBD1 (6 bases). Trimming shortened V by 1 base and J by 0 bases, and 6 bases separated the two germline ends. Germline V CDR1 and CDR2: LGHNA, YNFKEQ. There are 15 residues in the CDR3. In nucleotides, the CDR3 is TGTGCCAGCAGCCAAGGGACAGCAACTAATGAAAAACTGTTTTTT. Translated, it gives CASSQGTATNEKLFF.

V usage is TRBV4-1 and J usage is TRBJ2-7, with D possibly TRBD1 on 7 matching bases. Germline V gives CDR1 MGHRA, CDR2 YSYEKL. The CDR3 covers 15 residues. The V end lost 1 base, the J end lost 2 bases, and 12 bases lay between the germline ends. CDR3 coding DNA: TGCGCCAGCAGCCAAGGGCAGGGGGGAGCCTACGAGCAGTACTTC. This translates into CASSQGQGGAYEQYF.

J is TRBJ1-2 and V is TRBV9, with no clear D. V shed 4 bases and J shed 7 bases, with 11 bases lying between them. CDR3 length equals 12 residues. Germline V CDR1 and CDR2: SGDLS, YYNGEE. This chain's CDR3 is CASSSVRVGYTF. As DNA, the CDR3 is TGTGCCAGCAGCTCCGTGAGGGTTGGCTACACCTTC.

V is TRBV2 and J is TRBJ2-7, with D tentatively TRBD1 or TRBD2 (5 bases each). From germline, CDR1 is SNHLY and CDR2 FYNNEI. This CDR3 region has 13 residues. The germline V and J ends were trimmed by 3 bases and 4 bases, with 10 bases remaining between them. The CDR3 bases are TGTGCCAGCAGTGATCTGGGGACGTACGAGCAGTACTTC. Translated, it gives CASSDLGTYEQYF.

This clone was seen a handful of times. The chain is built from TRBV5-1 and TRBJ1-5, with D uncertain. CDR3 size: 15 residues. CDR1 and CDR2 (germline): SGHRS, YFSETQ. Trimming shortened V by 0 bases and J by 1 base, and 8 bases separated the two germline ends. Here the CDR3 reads CASSLEGVSNQPQHF. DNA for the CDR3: TGCGCCAGCAGCTTGGAGGGAGTGAGCAATCAGCCCCAGCATTTT.

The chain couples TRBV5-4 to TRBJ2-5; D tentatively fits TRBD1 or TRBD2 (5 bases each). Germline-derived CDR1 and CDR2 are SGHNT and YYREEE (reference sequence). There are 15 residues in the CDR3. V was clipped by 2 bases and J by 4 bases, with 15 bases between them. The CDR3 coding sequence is TGTGCCAGCAGCTTAGCGACGAGGGGCCGAGAGACCCAGTACTTC. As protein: CASSLATRGRETQYF.

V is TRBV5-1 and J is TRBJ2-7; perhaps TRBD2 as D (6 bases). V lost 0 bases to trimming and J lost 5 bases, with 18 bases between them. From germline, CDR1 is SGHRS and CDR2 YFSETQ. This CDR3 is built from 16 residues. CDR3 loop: CASSLGTSSHVNEQYF. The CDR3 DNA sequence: TGCGCCAGCAGCTTGGGTACTAGCTCGCATGTCAACGAGCAGTACTTC.

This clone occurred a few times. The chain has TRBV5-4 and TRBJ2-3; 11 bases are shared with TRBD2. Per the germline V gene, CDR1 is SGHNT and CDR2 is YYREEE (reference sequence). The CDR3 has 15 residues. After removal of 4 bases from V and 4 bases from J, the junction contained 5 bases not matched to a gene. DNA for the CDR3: TGTGCCAGCAGCGAGACTAGCGGGGTATCAGATACGCAGTATTTT. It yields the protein CASSETSGVSDTQYF. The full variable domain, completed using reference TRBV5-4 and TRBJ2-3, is ETGVTQSPTHLIKTRGQQVTLRCSSQSGHNTVSWYQQALGQGPQFIFQYYREEENGRGNFPPRFSGLQFPNYSSELNVNALELDDSALYLCASSETSGVSDTQYFGPGTRLTVL.

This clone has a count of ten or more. The CDR3 here is CASSLERSGQFF. CDR3 nucleotides: TGTGCCAGCAGCTTAGAACGTAGTGGGCAGTTCTTC. This chain uses TRBV7-9 with TRBJ2-1; D remains unclear. The V and J ends lost 1 base and 12 bases respectively, with 10 bases between them. CDR3 length: 12 residues. Germline lookup yields CDR1 SEHNR and CDR2 FQNEAQ (reference sequence). The variable domain in full, with the rest retrieved from reference TRBV7-9 and TRBJ2-1, is DTGVSQNPRHKITKRGQNVTFRCDPISEHNRLYWYRQTLGQGPEFLTYFQNEAQLEKSRLLSDRFSAERPKGSFSTLEIQRTEQGDSAMYLCASSLERSGQFFGPGTRLTVL.

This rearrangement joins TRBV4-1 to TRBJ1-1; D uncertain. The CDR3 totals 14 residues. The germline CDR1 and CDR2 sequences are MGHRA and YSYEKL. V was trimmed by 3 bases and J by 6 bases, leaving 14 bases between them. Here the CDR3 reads CASSQVLGSPEAFF. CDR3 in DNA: TGCGCCAGCAGCCAGGTCCTCGGCAGCCCTGAAGCTTTCTTT.